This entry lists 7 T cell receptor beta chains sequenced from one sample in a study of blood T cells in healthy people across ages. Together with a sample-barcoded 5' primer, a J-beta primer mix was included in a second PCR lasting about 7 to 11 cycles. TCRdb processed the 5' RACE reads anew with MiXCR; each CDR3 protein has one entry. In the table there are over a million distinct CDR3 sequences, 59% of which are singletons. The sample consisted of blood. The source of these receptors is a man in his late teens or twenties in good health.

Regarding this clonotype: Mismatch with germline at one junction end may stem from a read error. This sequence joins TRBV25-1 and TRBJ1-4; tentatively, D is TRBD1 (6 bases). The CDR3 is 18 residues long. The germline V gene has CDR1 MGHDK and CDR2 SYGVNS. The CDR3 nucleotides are TGTGCCAGCAGTGACCCCTCGGGCAGGACAGCAACTAAGGAAAAACTGTTTTTT. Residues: CASSDPSGRTATKEKLFF.

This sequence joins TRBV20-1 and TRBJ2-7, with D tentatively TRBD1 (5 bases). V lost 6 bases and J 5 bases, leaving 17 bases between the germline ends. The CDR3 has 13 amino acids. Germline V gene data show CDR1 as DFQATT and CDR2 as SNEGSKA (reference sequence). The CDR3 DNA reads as TGCAGTGCGGGGCGCAGGGTCCTCCACGAGCAGTACTTC. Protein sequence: CSAGRRVLHEQYF.

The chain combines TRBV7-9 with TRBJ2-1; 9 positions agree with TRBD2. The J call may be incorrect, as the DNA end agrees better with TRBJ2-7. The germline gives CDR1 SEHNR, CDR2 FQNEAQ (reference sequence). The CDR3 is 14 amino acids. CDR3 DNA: TGTGCCAGCAGCTTCCTAGCGGGAAACAATGAGCAGTACTTC. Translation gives CASSFLAGNNEQYF.

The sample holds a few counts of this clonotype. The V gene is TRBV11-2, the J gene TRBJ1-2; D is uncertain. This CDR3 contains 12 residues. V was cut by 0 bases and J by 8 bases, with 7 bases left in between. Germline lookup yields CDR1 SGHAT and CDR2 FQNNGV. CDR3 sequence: CASSLDTSGYTF. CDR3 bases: TGTGCCAGCAGCTTAGATACATCGGGCTACACCTTC.

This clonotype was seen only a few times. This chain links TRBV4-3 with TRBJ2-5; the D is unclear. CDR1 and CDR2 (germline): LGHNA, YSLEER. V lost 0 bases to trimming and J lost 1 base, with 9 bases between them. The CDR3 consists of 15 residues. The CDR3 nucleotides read TGCGCCAGCAGCCAAGAAGGAATCGTCCAAGAGACCCAGTACTTC. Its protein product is CASSQEGIVQETQYF.

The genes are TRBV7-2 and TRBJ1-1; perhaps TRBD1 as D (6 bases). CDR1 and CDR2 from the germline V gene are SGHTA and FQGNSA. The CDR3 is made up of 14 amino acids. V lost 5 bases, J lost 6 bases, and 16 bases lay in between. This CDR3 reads CASSILGGGPEAFF. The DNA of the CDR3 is TGTGCCAGCAGCATCCTAGGGGGGGGGCCTGAAGCTTTCTTT.

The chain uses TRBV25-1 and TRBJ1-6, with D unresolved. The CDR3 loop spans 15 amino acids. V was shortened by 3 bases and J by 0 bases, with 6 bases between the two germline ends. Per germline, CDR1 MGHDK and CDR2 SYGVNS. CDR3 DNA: TGTGCCAGCAGTGACCCCAGCTCCTATAATTCACCCCTCCACTTT. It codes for CASSDPSSYNSPLHF.